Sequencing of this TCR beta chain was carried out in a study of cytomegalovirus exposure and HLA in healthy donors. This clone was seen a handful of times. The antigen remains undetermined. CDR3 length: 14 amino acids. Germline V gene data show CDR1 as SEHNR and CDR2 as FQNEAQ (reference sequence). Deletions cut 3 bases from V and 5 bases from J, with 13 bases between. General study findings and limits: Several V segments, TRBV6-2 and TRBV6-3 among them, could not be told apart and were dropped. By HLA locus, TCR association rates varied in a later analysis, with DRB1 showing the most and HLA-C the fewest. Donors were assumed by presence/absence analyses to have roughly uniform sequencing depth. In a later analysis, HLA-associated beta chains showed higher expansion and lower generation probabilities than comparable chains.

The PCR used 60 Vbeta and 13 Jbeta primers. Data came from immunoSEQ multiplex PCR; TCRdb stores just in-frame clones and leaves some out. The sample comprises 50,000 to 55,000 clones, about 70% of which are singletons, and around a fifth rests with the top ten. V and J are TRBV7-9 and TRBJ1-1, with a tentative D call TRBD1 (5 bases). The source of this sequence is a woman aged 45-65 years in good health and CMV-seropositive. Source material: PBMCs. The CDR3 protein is CASSFGQGKTEAFF. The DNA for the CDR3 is TGTGCCAGCAGCTTCGGTCAGGGTAAGACTGAAGCTTTCTTT.